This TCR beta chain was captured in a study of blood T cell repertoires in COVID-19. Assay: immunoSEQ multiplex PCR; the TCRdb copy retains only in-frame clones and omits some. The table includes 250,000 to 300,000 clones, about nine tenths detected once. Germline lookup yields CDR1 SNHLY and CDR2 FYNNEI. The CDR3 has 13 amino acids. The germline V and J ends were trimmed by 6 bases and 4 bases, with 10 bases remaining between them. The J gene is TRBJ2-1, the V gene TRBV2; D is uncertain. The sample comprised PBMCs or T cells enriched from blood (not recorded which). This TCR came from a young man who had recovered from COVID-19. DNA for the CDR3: TGTGCCAGCAGCTTGGAGATTTACAATGAGCAGTTCTTC. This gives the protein CASSLEIYNEQFF.